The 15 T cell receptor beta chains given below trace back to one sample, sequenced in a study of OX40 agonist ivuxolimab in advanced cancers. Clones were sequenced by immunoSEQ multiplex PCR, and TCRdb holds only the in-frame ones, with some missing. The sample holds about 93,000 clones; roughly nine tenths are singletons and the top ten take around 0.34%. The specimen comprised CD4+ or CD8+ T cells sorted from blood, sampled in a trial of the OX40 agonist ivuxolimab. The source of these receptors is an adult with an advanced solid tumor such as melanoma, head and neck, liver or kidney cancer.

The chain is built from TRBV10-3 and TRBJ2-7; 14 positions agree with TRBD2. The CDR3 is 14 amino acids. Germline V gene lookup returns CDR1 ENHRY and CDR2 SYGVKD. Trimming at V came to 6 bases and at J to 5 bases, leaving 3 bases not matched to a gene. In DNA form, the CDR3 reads TGTGCCATCAGGCCGGGACTAGCGGGAGACGAGCAGTACTTC. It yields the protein CAIRPGLAGDEQYF.

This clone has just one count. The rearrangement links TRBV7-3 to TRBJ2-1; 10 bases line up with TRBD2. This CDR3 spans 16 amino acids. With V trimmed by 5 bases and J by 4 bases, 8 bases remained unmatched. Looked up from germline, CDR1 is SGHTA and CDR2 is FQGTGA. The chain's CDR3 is CASSPLAGATYNEQFF. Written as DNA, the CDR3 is TGTGCCAGCAGCCCCCTAGCGGGAGCTACGTACAATGAGCAGTTCTTC.

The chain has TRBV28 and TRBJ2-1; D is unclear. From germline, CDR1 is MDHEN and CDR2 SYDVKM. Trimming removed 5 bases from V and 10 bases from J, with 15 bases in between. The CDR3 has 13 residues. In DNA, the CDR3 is TGTGCCAGCAGTCCTGCTGTAGGAGACGAGCAGTTCTTC. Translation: CASSPAVGDEQFF. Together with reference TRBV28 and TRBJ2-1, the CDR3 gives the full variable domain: DVKVTQSSRYLVKRTGEKVFLECVQDMDHENMFWYRQDPGLGLRLIYFSYDVKMKEKGDIPEGYSVSREKKERFSLILESASTNQTSMYLCASSPAVGDEQFFGPGTRLTVL.

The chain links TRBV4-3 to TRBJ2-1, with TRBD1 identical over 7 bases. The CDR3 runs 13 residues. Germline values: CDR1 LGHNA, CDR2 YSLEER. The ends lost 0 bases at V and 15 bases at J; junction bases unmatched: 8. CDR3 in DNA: TGCGCCAGCAGCCAAGATAGGTGGGCAGGGGGGTTCTTC. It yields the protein CASSQDRWAGGFF.

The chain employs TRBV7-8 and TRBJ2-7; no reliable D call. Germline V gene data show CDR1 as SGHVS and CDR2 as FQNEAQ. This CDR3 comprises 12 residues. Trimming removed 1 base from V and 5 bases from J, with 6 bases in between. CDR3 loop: CASSLVEDEQYF. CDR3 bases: TGTGCCAGCAGCTTAGTTGAGGACGAGCAGTACTTC.

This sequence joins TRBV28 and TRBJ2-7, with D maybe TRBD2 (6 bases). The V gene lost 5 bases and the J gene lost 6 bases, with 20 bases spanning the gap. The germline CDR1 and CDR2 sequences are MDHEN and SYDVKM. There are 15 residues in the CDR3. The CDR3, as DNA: TGTGCCAGCAGTCCCACCAGTGGCAGGGACTCCGAGCAGTACTTC. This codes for CASSPTSGRDSEQYF.

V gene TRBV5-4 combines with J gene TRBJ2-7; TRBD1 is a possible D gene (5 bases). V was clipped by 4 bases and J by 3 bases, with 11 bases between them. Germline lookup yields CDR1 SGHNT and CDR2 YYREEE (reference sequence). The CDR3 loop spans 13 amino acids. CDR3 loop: CASSAGQDYEQYF. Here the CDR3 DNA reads TGTGCCAGCAGCGCCGGACAAGACTACGAGCAGTACTTC.

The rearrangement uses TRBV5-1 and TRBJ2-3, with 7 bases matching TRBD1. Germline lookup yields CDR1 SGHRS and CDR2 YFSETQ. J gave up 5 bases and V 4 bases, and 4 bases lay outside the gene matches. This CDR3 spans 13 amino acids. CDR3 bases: TGCGCCAGCAGCGGGGGACAGTTAGATACGCAGTATTTT. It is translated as CASSGGQLDTQYF.

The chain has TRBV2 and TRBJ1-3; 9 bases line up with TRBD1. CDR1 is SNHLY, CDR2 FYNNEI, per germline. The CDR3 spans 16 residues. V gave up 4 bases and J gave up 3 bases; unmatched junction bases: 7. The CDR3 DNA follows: TGTGCCAGCAGTGTCGACAGGGGGGTATTTGGAAACACCATATATTTT. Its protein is CASSVDRGVFGNTIYF.

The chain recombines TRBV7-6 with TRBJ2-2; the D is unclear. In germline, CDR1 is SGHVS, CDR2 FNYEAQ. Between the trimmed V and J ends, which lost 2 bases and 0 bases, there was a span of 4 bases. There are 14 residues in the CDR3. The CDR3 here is CASSLKTNTGELFF. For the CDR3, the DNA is TGTGCCAGCAGCTTAAAGACGAACACCGGGGAGCTGTTTTTT.

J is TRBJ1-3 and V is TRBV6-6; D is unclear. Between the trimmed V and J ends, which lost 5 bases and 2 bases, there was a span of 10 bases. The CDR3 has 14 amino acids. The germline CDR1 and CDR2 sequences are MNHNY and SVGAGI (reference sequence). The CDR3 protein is CASSTVRAGNTIYF. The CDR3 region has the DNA TGTGCCAGCAGTACGGTGAGAGCTGGAAACACCATATATTTT.

The CDR3 is CASTQIGGYTF. DNA of the CDR3: TGTGCCAGCACCCAGATTGGTGGCTACACCTTC. The J gene is TRBJ1-2, the V gene TRBV7-2; D uncertain. This CDR3 has 11 amino acids. Trimming pared 7 bases from V and 7 bases from J, leaving 10 bases between. Germline CDR1 reads SGHTA; CDR2 reads FQGNSA.

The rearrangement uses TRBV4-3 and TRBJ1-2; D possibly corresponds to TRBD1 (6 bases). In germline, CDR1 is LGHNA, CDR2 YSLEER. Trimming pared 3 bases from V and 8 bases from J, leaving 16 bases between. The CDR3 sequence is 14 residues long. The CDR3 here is CASSQLNRVDGYTF. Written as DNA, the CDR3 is TGCGCCAGCAGCCAGCTAAACAGGGTTGACGGCTACACCTTC.

This CDR3 reads CATSRGGGDEKLFF. In DNA form, the CDR3 reads TGTGCCACCAGCAGAGGAGGAGGCGATGAAAAACTGTTTTTT. The V gene is TRBV15, the J gene TRBJ1-4, with D hard to call. V lost 1 base and J lost 6, with 9 bases in between. The germline V gene has CDR1 LNHNV and CDR2 YYDKDF (reference sequence). The CDR3 spans 14 residues. Variable domain in full (rest from reference TRBV15 and TRBJ1-4): DAMVIQNPRYQVTQFGKPVTLSCSQTLNHNVMYWYQQKSSQAPKLLFHYYDKDFNNEADTPDNFQSRRPNTSFCFLDIRSPGLGDTAMYLCATSRGGGDEKLFFGSGTQLSVL.

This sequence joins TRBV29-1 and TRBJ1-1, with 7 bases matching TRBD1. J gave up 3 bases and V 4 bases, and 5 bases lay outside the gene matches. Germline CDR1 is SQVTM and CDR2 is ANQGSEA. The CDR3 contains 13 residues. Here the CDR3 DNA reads TGCAGCGTTGCGACAGGGAAGGACACTGAAGCTTTCTTT. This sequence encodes CSVATGKDTEAFF.